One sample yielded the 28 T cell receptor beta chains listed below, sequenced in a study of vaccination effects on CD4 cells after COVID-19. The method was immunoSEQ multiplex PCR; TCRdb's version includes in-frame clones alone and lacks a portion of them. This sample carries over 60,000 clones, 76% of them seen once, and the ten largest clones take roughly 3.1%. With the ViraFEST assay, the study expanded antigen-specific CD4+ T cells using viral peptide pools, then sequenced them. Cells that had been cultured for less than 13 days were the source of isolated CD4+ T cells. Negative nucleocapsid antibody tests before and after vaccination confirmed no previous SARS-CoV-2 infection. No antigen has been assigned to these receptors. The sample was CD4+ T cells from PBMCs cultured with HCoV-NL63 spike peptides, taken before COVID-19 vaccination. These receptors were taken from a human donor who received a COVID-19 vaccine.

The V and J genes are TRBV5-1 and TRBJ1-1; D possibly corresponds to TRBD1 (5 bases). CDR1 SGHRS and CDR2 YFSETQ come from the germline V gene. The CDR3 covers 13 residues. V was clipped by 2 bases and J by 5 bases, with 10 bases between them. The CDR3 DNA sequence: TGCGCCAGCAGCTTTTTCGGGGGAACTGAAGCTTTCTTT. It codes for CASSFFGGTEAFF.

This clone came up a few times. CDR3 nucleotide sequence: TGTGCCAGCAGTGACAGGGGGGATTATACTGAAGCTTTCTTT. Amino acid sequence: CASSDRGDYTEAFF. The rearrangement uses TRBV2 and TRBJ1-1, with 7 bases lining up with TRBD1. The CDR3 consists of 14 residues. Unmatched junction bases numbered 6, after V lost 3 bases and J lost 5 bases. Germline V gene lookup returns CDR1 SNHLY and CDR2 FYNNEI. Variable domain in full (rest from reference TRBV2 and TRBJ1-1): EPEVTQTPSHQVTQMGQEVILRCVPISNHLYFYWYRQILGQKVEFLVSFYNNEISEKSEIFDDQFSVERPDGSNFTLKIRSTKLEDSAMYFCASSDRGDYTEAFFGQGTRLTVV.

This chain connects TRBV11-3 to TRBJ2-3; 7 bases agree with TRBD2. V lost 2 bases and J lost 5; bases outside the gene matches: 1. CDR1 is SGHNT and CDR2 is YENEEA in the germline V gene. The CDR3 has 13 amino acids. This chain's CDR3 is CASSLRGEDTQYF. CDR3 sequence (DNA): TGTGCCAGCAGCTTACGGGGGGAAGATACGCAGTATTTT.

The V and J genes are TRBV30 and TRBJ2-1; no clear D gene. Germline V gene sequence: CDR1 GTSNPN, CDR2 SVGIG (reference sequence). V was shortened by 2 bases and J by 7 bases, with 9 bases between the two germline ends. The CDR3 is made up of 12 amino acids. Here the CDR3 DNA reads TGTGCCTGGAGTCCCACCCCGAATGAGCAGTTCTTC. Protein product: CAWSPTPNEQFF.

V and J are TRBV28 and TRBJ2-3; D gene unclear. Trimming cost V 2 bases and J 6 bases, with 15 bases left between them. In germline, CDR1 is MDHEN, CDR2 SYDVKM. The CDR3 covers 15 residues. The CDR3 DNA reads TGTGCCAGCAGTTTACTGGCAGCCTCGGTTGATACGCAGTATTTT. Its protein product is CASSLLAASVDTQYF.

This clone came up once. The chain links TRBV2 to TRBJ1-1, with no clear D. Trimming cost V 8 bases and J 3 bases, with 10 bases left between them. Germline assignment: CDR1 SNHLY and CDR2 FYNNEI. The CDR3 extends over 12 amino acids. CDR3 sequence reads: CASGLGDTEAFF. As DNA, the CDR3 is TGTGCCAGCGGACTCGGGGACACTGAAGCTTTCTTT.

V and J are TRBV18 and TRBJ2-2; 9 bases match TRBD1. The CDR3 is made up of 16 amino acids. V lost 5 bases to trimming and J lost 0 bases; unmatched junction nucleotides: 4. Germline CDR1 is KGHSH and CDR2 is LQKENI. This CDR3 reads CASSGTGGANTGELFF. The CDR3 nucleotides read TGTGCCAGCTCAGGAACAGGGGGCGCGAACACCGGGGAGCTGTTTTTT. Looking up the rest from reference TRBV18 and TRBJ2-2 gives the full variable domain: NAGVMQNPRHLVRRRGQEARLRCSPMKGHSHVYWYRQLPEEGLKFMVYLQKENIIDESGMPKERFSAEFPKEGPSILRIQQVVRGDSAAYFCASSGTGGANTGELFFGEGSRLTVL.

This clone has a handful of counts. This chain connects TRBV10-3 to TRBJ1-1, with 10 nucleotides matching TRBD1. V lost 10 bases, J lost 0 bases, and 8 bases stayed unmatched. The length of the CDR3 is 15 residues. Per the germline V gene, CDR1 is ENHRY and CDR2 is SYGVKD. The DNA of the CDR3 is TGTGCCAGCCTGACAGGGGGCGCCATGAACACTGAAGCTTTCTTT. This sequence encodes CASLTGGAMNTEAFF.

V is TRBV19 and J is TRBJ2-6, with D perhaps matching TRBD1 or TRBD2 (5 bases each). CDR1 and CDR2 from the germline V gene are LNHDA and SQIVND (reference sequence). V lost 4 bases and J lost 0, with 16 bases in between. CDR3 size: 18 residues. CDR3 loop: CASSTVPGHLSGANVLTF. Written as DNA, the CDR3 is TGTGCCAGTAGTACCGTTCCGGGGCACCTCTCTGGGGCCAACGTCCTGACTTTC.

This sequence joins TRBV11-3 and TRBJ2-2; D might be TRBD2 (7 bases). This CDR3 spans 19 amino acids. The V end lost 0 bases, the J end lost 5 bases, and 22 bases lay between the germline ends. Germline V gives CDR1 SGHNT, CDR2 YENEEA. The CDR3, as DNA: TGTGCCAGCAGCTTAGATTGGCCTGTCCGGGGGGCTGAGACCGGGGAGCTGTTTTTT. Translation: CASSLDWPVRGAETGELFF.

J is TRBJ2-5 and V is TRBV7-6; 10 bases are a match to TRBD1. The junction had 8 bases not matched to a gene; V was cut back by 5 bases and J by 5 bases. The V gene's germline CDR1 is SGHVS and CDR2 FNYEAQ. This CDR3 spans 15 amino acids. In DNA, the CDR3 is TGTGCCAGCAGCCCTAAGACAGGGGGCGGCGAGACCCAGTACTTC. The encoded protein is CASSPKTGGGETQYF.

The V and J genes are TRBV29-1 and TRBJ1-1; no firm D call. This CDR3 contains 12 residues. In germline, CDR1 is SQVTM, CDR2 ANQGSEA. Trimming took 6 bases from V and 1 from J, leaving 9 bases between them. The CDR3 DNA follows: TGCAGCGTGTCCGACGGGAACACTGAAGCTTTCTTT. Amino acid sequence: CSVSDGNTEAFF.

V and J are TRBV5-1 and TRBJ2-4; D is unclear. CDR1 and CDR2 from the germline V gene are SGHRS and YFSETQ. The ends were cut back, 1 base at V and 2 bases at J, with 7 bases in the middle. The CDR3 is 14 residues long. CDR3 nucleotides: TGCGCCAGCAGCTTGTGGGTGTCCAAAAACATTCAGTACTTC. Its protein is CASSLWVSKNIQYF.

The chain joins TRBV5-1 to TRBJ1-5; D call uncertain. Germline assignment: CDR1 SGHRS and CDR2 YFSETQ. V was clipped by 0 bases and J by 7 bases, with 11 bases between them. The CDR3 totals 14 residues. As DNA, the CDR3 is TGCGCCAGCAGCTTGGGATCCCCCGACCAGCCCCAGCATTTT. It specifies CASSLGSPDQPQHF. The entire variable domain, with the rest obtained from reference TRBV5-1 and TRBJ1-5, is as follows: KAGVTQTPRYLIKTRGQQVTLSCSPISGHRSVSWYQQTPGQGLQFLFEYFSETQRNKGNFPGRFSGRQFSNSRSEMNVSTLELGDSALYLCASSLGSPDQPQHFGDGTRLSIL.

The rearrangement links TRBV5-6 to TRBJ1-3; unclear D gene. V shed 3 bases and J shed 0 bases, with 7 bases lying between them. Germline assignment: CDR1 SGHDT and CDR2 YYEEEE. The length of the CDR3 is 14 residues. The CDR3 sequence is CASSSEVSGNTIYF. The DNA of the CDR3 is TGTGCCAGCAGCTCAGAGGTCTCTGGAAACACCATATATTTT.

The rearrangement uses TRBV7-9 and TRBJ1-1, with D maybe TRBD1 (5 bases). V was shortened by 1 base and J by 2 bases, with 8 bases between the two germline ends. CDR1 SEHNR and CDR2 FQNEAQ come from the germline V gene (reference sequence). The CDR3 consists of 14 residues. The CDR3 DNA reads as TGTGCCAGCAGCTTAGGGGGGTTTAACACTGAAGCTTTCTTT. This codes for CASSLGGFNTEAFF.

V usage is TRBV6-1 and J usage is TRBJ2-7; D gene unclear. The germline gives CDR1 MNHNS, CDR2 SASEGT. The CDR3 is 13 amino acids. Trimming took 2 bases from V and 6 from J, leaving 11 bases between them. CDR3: CASSELPPREQYV. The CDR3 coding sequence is TGTGCCAGCAGTGAATTACCCCCTCGCGAGCAGTACGTC.

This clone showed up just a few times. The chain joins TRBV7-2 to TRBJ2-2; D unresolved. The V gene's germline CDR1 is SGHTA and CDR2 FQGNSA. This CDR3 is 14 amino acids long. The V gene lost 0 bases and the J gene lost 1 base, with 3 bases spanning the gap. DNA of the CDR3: TGTGCCAGCAGCTTAGCCCAGAACACCGGGGAGCTGTTTTTT. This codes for CASSLAQNTGELFF.

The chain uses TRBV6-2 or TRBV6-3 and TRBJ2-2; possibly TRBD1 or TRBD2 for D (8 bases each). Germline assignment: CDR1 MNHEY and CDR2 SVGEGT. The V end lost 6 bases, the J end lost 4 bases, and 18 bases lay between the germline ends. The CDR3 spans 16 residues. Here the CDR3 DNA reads TGTGCCAGCAGCCGGGGGGGGACAGGCACCACCGGGGAGCTGTTTTTT. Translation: CASSRGGTGTTGELFF.

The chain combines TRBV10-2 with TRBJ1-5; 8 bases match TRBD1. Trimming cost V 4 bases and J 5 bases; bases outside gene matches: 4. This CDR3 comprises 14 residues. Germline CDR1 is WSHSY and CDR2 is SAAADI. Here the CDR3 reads CASSATGVDQPQHF. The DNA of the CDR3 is TGCGCCAGCAGTGCGACAGGGGTCGATCAGCCCCAGCATTTT.

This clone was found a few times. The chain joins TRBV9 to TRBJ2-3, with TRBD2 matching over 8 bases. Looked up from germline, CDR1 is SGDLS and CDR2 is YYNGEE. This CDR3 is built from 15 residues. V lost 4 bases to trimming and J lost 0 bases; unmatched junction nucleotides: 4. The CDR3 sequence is CASSSSGYSTDTQYF. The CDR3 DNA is TGTGCCAGCAGCTCTAGCGGGTATAGCACAGATACGCAGTATTTT.

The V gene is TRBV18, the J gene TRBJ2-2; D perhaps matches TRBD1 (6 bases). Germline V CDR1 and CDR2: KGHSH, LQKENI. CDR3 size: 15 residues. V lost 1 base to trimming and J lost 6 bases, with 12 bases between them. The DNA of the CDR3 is TGTGCCAGCTCACCACGGGGAACAGGGCCCGGGGAGCTGTTTTTT. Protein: CASSPRGTGPGELFF.

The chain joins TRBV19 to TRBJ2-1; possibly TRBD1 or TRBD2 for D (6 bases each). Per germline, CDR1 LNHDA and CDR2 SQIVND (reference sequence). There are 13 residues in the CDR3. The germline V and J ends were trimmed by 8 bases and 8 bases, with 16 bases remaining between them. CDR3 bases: TGTGCCAGTGGAGGGGGTAGGGGGGATGAGCAGTTCTTC. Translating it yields CASGGGRGDEQFF.

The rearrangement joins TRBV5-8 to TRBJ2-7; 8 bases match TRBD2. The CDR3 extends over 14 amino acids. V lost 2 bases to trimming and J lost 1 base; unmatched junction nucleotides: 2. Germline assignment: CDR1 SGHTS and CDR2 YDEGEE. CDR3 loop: CASSLTSGSYEQYV. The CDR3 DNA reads TGTGCCAGCAGCTTAACTAGCGGATCCTACGAGCAGTACGTC.

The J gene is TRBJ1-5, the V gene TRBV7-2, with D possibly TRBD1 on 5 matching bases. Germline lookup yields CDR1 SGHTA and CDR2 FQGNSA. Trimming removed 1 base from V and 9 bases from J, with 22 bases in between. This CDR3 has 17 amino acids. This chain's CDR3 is CASSLVGTRGGLWPQHF. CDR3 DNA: TGTGCCAGCAGCTTAGTGGGTACTAGGGGAGGGTTATGGCCCCAGCATTTT.

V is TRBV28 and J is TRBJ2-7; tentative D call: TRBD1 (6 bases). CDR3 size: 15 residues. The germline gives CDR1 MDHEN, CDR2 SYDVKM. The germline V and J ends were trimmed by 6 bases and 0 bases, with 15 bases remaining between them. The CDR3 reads CASSNRQVSSYEQYV. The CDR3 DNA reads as TGTGCCAGCAGCAATAGACAGGTGAGCTCCTACGAGCAGTACGTC.

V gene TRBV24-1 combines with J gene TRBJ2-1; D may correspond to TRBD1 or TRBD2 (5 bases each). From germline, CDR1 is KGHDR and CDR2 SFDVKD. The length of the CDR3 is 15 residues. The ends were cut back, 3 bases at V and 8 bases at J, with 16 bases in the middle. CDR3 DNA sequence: TGTGCCACCAGTGATCCGGGACCATCCGGCGATGAGCAGTTCTTC. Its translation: CATSDPGPSGDEQFF.

This CDR3 reads CSVDRPYQGSVDGYTF. CDR3 sequence (DNA): TGCAGCGTTGACCGGCCCTACCAGGGAAGCGTGGATGGCTACACCTTC. The chain links TRBV29-1 to TRBJ1-2, with D maybe TRBD1 (5 bases). Trimming left V 3 bases short and J 6 bases short, with 23 bases between. The CDR3 extends over 16 amino acids. Germline assignment: CDR1 SQVTM and CDR2 ANQGSEA.